Listed below are T cell receptor beta chains from one sample, sequenced in a study of neurological immune-mediated disorders. A single record per CDR3 protein comes from TCRdb applying MiXCR to the 5' RACE reads. The table records about 120,000 distinct CDR3 sequences, about 3.2% of them present only once. The sequencing sample was made of PBMCs. The receptors derive from a woman in her twenties or thirties with multiple sclerosis. Both conserved end residues are part of each CDR3. Each record gives: CDR3 DNA, CDR3 protein, J gene, V gene, clone size, D gene. D genes are given only for firm matches. Not every row has a clone size; where given, it reads once, few, many or a size class.

TGTGCCAGCAGTGACGGACAGGGGGCCGGGGAGCTGTTTTTT,CASSDGQGAGELFF,TRBJ2-2,TRBV6-4,many,TRBD1
TGTGCCAGCAGCTTGGAGAGGACAGAGGAGACCCAGTACTTC,CASSLERTEETQYF,TRBJ2-5,TRBV5-4,many,-
TGTGCCAGCAGTTTATCGACCCAATTAGCCGGGGGGCTTTACGAGCAGTACTTC,CASSLSTQLAGGLYEQYF,TRBJ2-7,TRBV12-3/TRBV12-4,many,-
TGTGCCAGCAGCCAAGGACGGGCCGCGGAGACCCAGTACTTC,CASSQGRAAETQYF,TRBJ2-5,TRBV5-6,many,-
TGTGCCAGCAGCTTGGTCACCAGGGGCTACGAGCAGTACTTC,CASSLVTRGYEQYF,TRBJ2-7,TRBV5-6,many,-
TGTGCCAGCAGTTACGCTAGCGGGGAATTCCACGAGCAGTACTTC,CASSYASGEFHEQYF,TRBJ2-7,TRBV6-6,many,TRBD2
TGTGCCAGTTTAGGGGGTGGCACTGAAGCTTTCTTT,CASLGGGTEAFF,TRBJ1-1,TRBV18,few,-
TGCAGTGCAGCGAAAGGGGATACGCAGTATTTT,CSAAKGDTQYF,TRBJ2-3,TRBV20-1,many,-
TGTGCCAGCAGCCGAGCAACGGGTAGAAAGTTCTACGAGCAGTACTTC,CASSRATGRKFYEQYF,TRBJ2-7,TRBV7-9,many,-
TGCAGTGCCTTTGACAGGGGGGACTATGGCTACACCTTC,CSAFDRGDYGYTF,TRBJ1-2,TRBV20-1,many,TRBD1
TGTGCCAGCAGCTTGGGACCGACCTCGTATGGCTACACCTTC,CASSLGPTSYGYTF,TRBJ1-2,TRBV7-2,many,-
TGTGCCAGCAGTGAGGGGGGGAGCAATCAGCCCCAGCATTTT,CASSEGGSNQPQHF,TRBJ1-5,TRBV6-2/TRBV6-3,many,-
TGTGCCAGCAGCCTGGGTGGTGGGGCTGAAGCTTTCTTT,CASSLGGGAEAFF,TRBJ1-1,TRBV5-5,many,-
TGCAGTGCTAGTCCCATCTCCGGGAACTACAATGAGCAGTTCTTC,CSASPISGNYNEQFF,TRBJ2-1,TRBV20-1,many,-
TGTGCCAGCAGCCATTCGGACGGGTACACCGGGGAGCTGTTTTTT,CASSHSDGYTGELFF,TRBJ2-2,TRBV5-5,many,-
TGTGCCAGCAGCAACGGGAAGCCGAACACCGGGGAGCTGTTTTTT,CASSNGKPNTGELFF,TRBJ2-2,TRBV9,many,-
TGTGCCAGCAGCTTGCCGGGACTAGCCTACGAGCAGTACTTC,CASSLPGLAYEQYF,TRBJ2-7,TRBV7-2,many,TRBD2
TGTGCCAGCAGCGGCGGGACCCACACCCTGAACACCGGGGAGCTGTTTTTT,CASSGGTHTLNTGELFF,TRBJ2-2,TRBV7-6,few,-
TGTGCCAGCAGTAGGTCCGGGACAGGGGGAGGGAACACTGAAGCTTTCTTT,CASSRSGTGGGNTEAFF,TRBJ1-1,TRBV12-3/TRBV12-4,many,TRBD1
TGTGCCAGCAGTGGACAAGAGACCCAGTACTTC,CASSGQETQYF,TRBJ2-5,TRBV5-8,many,-
TGCGCCAGCAGTTCGACTAGCGGGAGATACGAGCAGTACTTC,CASSSTSGRYEQYF,TRBJ2-7,TRBV5-1,-,TRBD2
TGTGCCAGCAGCTTATCGGGTTGGGAGCAGTTCTTC,CASSLSGWEQFF,TRBJ2-1,TRBV7-2,many,-
TGCAGTGCTTCTGATATAGCGGGAGATCTTTCCTACGAGCAGTACTTC,CSASDIAGDLSYEQYF,TRBJ2-7,TRBV20-1,many,TRBD2
TGTGCCAGCAGTTACTGGGGGGAGGAGGGCACAGATACGCAGTATTTT,CASSYWGEEGTDTQYF,TRBJ2-3,TRBV6-6,many,-
TGCGCCAGCAGCCCGGCAGGGGGTAGAGAGACCCAGTACTTC,CASSPAGGRETQYF,TRBJ2-5,TRBV5-1,many,TRBD1
TGTGCCAGCAGTTACTCGAGGGGGACTAATGAAAAACTGTTTTTT,CASSYSRGTNEKLFF,TRBJ1-4,TRBV6-2/TRBV6-3,many,-
TGTGCCACCAGCAGAGATTTAGGGGGCACTGAAGCTTTCTTT,CATSRDLGGTEAFF,TRBJ1-1,TRBV15,many,-
TGCAGTGCTATCTCAGGGGTAGGGACCTACGAGCAGTACTTC,CSAISGVGTYEQYF,TRBJ2-7,TRBV20-1,many,-
TGCAGTGCTAGTCAAGGGGGCCCTAACACTGAAGCTTTCTTT,CSASQGGPNTEAFF,TRBJ1-1,TRBV20-1,many,TRBD1
TGTGCCAGCAGCTTAGCCGGACAGTACGAGCAGTACTTC,CASSLAGQYEQYF,TRBJ2-7,TRBV7-9,many,-
TGTGCCAGCAGTTACTCGGATAGCGGGAGGTCCAAAAACATTCAGTACTTC,CASSYSDSGRSKNIQYF,TRBJ2-4,TRBV6-2/TRBV6-3,many,TRBD2
TGTGCCAGCAGCCCCCGTGGGCAGGGGGCTCCCGTCTTCAATGAGCAGTTCTTC,CASSPRGQGAPVFNEQFF,TRBJ2-1,TRBV3-1,many,TRBD1
TGTGCCAGCAGTCCCCCGGGGGGTGAAAGGGAGCAGTACTTC,CASSPPGGEREQYF,TRBJ2-7,TRBV6-6,many,TRBD2
TGCAGCGTTGGGGGAAATACGCAGTATTTT,CSVGGNTQYF,TRBJ2-3,TRBV29-1,many,-
TGTGCCAGCAGTTTTGGAGCCCCAGGTTACGGCTACACCTTC,CASSFGAPGYGYTF,TRBJ1-2,TRBV27,many,-
TGTGCCAGCAGTTACAGAGGAGCGTCTGGAAACACCATATATTTT,CASSYRGASGNTIYF,TRBJ1-3,TRBV6-5,many,-
TGTGCCAGCAGTTTAGGGCCGGGGGCTGCCACTGAAGCTTTCTTT,CASSLGPGAATEAFF,TRBJ1-1,TRBV12-3/TRBV12-4,many,-
TGCGCCAGCAGCTTGGTTGGAGGGGGCACTGAAGCTTTCTTT,CASSLVGGGTEAFF,TRBJ1-1,TRBV5-1,many,-
TGTGCCAGTACCTTCGTATGGGACAGGGGGACTAGGCCAGGGGAGACCCAGTACTTC,CASTFVWDRGTRPGETQYF,TRBJ2-5,TRBV19,many,TRBD1
TGCAGTGCCCAACTCAATGAGCAGTTCTTC,CSAQLNEQFF,TRBJ2-1,TRBV20-1,many,-
TGCAGTGCGGGCGGGCATAGCAATCAGCCCCAGCATTTT,CSAGGHSNQPQHF,TRBJ1-5,TRBV20-1,many,-
TGTGCCAGCCGGACTAGCGCTTACAATGAGCAGTTCTTC,CASRTSAYNEQFF,TRBJ2-1,TRBV2,many,TRBD2